This T cell receptor beta chain was sequenced for a study of shared clonotypes between healthy human individuals. Assay used: immunoSEQ multiplex PCR; TCRdb lists only in-frame clones, some missing. The sample has 2 million to 2.5 million clones, over 85% seen once. This clone was seen a single time. With 1 base clipped from V and 5 bases from J, the junction kept 12 bases outside the gene matches. The V gene's germline CDR1 is LGHNA and CDR2 YNFKEQ. The CDR3 is 17 residues long. The sample taken for sequencing was naive CD4+ T cells from PBMCs. Subset noted: CD45RA+ positively selected. The chain has TRBV4-2 and TRBJ1-2, with 8 bases matching TRBD1. The sequence was collected from a man aged 18 to 30 in good health. Some clones in this sample may be carry-over from other donors' samples. The CDR3 DNA is TGTGCCAGCAGCCAAGGGACAGGGTTTTCGGATAGGTATGGCTACACCTTC. Its translation: CASSQGTGFSDRYGYTF.